Presented here are 28 T cell receptor beta chains from one specimen sequenced in a study of pediatric ulcerative colitis (dated by TCRdb to between 2017 and 2020). Preparation of the library involved the immunoSEQ multiplex PCR assay. TCRdb retrieved this table from immuneACCESS and kept in-frame rearrangements only. Not all clones are present; in checked studies, unresolved V genes account for under half, and no reason is known for the remainder. The sample records 25,000 to 35,000 clones, roughly four fifths of which are singletons. The ten largest clones take up around 4.5% of the sample. The sample comprised blood. Receptors originate from a boy aged 10-17 years with severe ulcerative colitis.

This clone appeared a single time. The chain carries TRBV4-3 and TRBJ2-1; 8 bases fit TRBD2. The J segment lost 6 bases and the V segment lost 1 base, leaving 5 bases of the junction unmatched. There are 15 residues in the CDR3. The germline CDR1 and CDR2 sequences are LGHNA and YSLEER. The CDR3 region has the DNA TGCGCCAGCAGCCAAGCGGGGGGGGGTCCCAATGAGCAGTTCTTC. It is translated as CASSQAGGGPNEQFF.

This chain links TRBV15 with TRBJ1-1; D might be TRBD1 (6 bases). The ends were cut back, 2 bases at V and 3 bases at J, with 19 bases in the middle. Germline V lookup: CDR1 LNHNV, CDR2 YYDKDF (reference sequence). CDR3 length: 17 amino acids. For the CDR3, the DNA is TGTGCCACCAGCAGATACCCTCAACAGGGAAGAGACACTGAAGCTTTCTTT. This sequence encodes CATSRYPQQGRDTEAFF.

This clone has a handful of counts. V gene TRBV2 combines with J gene TRBJ1-1; D uncertain. Germline CDR1 SNHLY, CDR2 FYNNEI. This CDR3 is 13 amino acids long. Trimming shortened V by 4 bases and J by 5 bases, and 11 bases separated the two germline ends. The chain's CDR3 is CASSVPPSTEAFF. In DNA, the CDR3 is TGTGCCAGCAGTGTTCCCCCTTCTACTGAAGCTTTCTTT.

The chain employs TRBV12-5 and TRBJ2-1; TRBD2 matches 11 bases. This CDR3 has 16 residues. Germline CDR1 and CDR2: LGHNT and FRNRAP. J was trimmed by 3 bases and V by 4 bases; bases with no gene match: 5. CDR3 protein: CASGSLAGGFYNEQFF. CDR3 nucleotides: TGTGCTAGTGGTTCCCTAGCGGGGGGTTTCTACAATGAGCAGTTCTTC.

The V gene is TRBV2, the J gene TRBJ2-2, with 8 nucleotides matching TRBD2. This CDR3 region has 12 residues. The V and J ends lost 7 bases and 6 bases, in that order; junction bases with no gene match: 1. Germline CDR1 and CDR2: SNHLY and FYNNEI. Here the CDR3 DNA reads TGTGCCAGCACGGGGGGGGCCGGGGAGCTGTTTTTT. This encodes CASTGGAGELFF.

This rearrangement joins TRBV4-2 to TRBJ2-3; 12 bases map to TRBD2. Losses at the gene ends were 1 base for V and 6 bases for J; bases not matched to a gene: 8. CDR1 and CDR2 from the germline V gene are LGHNA and YNFKEQ. The CDR3 contains 17 residues. Here the CDR3 reads CASSQALLAGGQDTQYF. As DNA, the CDR3 is TGTGCCAGCAGCCAAGCTCTCCTAGCGGGGGGGCAGGATACGCAGTATTTT.

The V and J genes are TRBV19 and TRBJ2-7, with D uncertain. V was cut by 5 bases and J by 4 bases, with 15 bases left in between. Germline CDR1 and CDR2: LNHDA and SQIVND (reference sequence). CDR3 length: 14 residues. Here the CDR3 DNA reads TGTGCCAGTAGTTTGGGTACCGCCTTGTACGAGCAGTACTTC. Its protein is CASSLGTALYEQYF.

CDR3 bases: TGTGCCAGCAGCGCGAACGGGGCCAACGTCCTGACTTTC. Residues: CASSANGANVLTF. The chain employs TRBV27 and TRBJ2-6; D gene ambiguous. The CDR3 sequence is 13 residues long. Germline assignment: CDR1 MNHEY and CDR2 SMNVEV (reference sequence). Trimming removed 6 bases from V and 4 bases from J, with 7 bases in between. Filled out from reference TRBV27 and TRBJ2-6, the complete variable domain reads EAQVTQNPRYLITVTGKKLTVTCSQNMNHEYMSWYRQDPGLGLRQIYYSMNVEVTDKGDVPEGYKVSRKEKRNFPLILESPSPNQTSLYFCASSANGANVLTFGAGSRLTVL.

The genes are TRBV7-2 and TRBJ1-1; 8 bases fit TRBD1. The CDR3 is 13 residues long. V dropped 4 bases and J dropped 7; count of bases not matched to a gene: 5. Germline loops: CDR1 SGHTA, CDR2 FQGNSA. The DNA of the CDR3 is TGTGCCAGCAGCTCTGGACAGGGCCATGAAGCTTTCTTT. As protein: CASSSGQGHEAFF.

This chain links TRBV19 with TRBJ1-2; 7 bases agree with TRBD1. The V gene's germline CDR1 is LNHDA and CDR2 SQIVND (reference sequence). The length of the CDR3 is 15 residues. V lost 6 bases and J lost 2; bases outside the gene matches: 9. In DNA, the CDR3 is TGTGCCAGTAGGAAAGATGACAGGGCGAACTATGGCTACACCTTC. It yields the protein CASRKDDRANYGYTF.

The CDR3 nucleotides read TGTGCCATCAGCGGGACAGGGGACACTGAAGCTTTCTTT. It encodes CAISGTGDTEAFF. The rearrangement links TRBV10-3 to TRBJ1-1, with TRBD1 identical over 10 bases. Germline CDR1 and CDR2: ENHRY and SYGVKD. V was clipped by 6 bases and J by 3 bases; unmatched bases: 1. This CDR3 region has 13 residues.

This clone has a handful of counts. The gene calls are TRBV7-9 and TRBJ1-2; TRBD1 matches 7 bases. J lost 3 bases, V lost 5 bases, and 6 bases had no gene match. The CDR3 extends over 14 amino acids. Germline V CDR1 and CDR2: SEHNR, FQNEAQ (reference sequence). CDR3 sequence (DNA): TGTGCCAGCAGCCAGATAACAGGGGACTATGGCTACACCTTC. Translating gives CASSQITGDYGYTF.

The chain carries TRBV5-1 and TRBJ1-2, with D tentatively TRBD1 (5 bases). The V end lost 7 bases, the J end lost 5 bases, and 21 bases lay between the germline ends. This CDR3 contains 15 residues. From germline, CDR1 is SGHRS and CDR2 YFSETQ. CDR3 in DNA: TGCGCCAGCTCGTCAGGGATGTTTTCTTTTTATGGCTACACCTTC. Translated, it gives CASSSGMFSFYGYTF. Supplemented by reference TRBV5-1 and TRBJ1-2, the full variable domain reads KAGVTQTPRYLIKTRGQQVTLSCSPISGHRSVSWYQQTPGQGLQFLFEYFSETQRNKGNFPGRFSGRQFSNSRSEMNVSTLELGDSALYLCASSSGMFSFYGYTFGSGTRLTVV.

The V gene is TRBV12-1, the J gene TRBJ2-7. TRBV12-1 is listed as a pseudogene. The CDR3 runs to 11 residues. CDR3 residues: CASSPSYEQYF. Here the CDR3 DNA reads TGTGCCAGCAGCCCCTCATACGAGCAGTACTTC.

This chain joins TRBV2 and TRBJ1-1; D not resolved. The germline V gene has CDR1 SNHLY and CDR2 FYNNEI. The CDR3 loop spans 11 amino acids. V lost 3 bases and J 7 bases, leaving 6 bases between the germline ends. The CDR3 DNA sequence: TGTGCCAGCAGTGACCTTCTTGAAGCTTTCTTT. Translating gives CASSDLLEAFF.

CDR3 nucleotides: TGTGCCAGCTCTCCGCTGGGTCTGAAAATATTAGCCAAAAACATTCAGTACTTC. Translated, it gives CASSPLGLKILAKNIQYF. This chain connects TRBV18 to TRBJ2-4, with D hard to call. The CDR3 totals 18 residues. Trimming stripped 6 bases from V and 0 bases from J, with 21 bases between. The germline V gene has CDR1 KGHSH and CDR2 LQKENI.

The V call is TRBV2, the J call TRBJ1-1; 8 positions match TRBD1. V lost 7 bases and J lost 3; bases outside the gene matches: 10. There are 15 residues in the CDR3. CDR1 and CDR2 (germline): SNHLY, FYNNEI. The CDR3 region has the DNA TGTGCCAGCACCCAAAGAGGACAGGGTGACACTGAAGCTTTCTTT. It translates to CASTQRGQGDTEAFF.

The V and J genes are TRBV5-4 and TRBJ2-7, with 11 bases lining up with TRBD1. Germline CDR1 is SGHNT and CDR2 is YYREEE (reference sequence). The V segment lost 3 bases and the J segment 4 bases; nucleotides outside the gene matches: 3. The CDR3 runs to 14 residues. CDR3 coding DNA: TGTGCCAGCAGCTGGGACAGGGGGAGATACGAGCAGTACTTC. It codes for CASSWDRGRYEQYF.

The rearrangement links TRBV6-4 to TRBJ2-3, with D perhaps TRBD2 (5 bases). In germline, CDR1 is MRHNA, CDR2 SNTAGT. This CDR3 region has 15 residues. V gave up 8 bases and J gave up 7 bases, with 22 bases separating them. For the CDR3, the DNA is TGTGCCAGCTCTCCCCGAGCGGCTTCCGCCTATACGCAGTATTTT. Translated: CASSPRAASAYTQYF.

The V gene is TRBV7-8, the J gene TRBJ2-1; 10 bases line up with TRBD1. This CDR3 comprises 14 residues. From germline, CDR1 is SGHVS and CDR2 FQNEAQ. The V segment lost 4 bases and the J segment 10 bases; nucleotides outside the gene matches: 7. The CDR3 here is CASSWGQGPQEQFF. The DNA of the CDR3 is TGTGCCAGCAGCTGGGGACAGGGGCCCCAGGAGCAGTTCTTC.

This chain links TRBV6-4 with TRBJ1-2; 10 nucleotides match TRBD1. Germline lookup yields CDR1 MRHNA and CDR2 SNTAGT. The trim removed 8 bases at V and 1 base at J, leaving 10 bases unmatched. The CDR3 spans 16 residues. The CDR3 is CASVPRQGAINYGYTF. DNA for the CDR3: TGTGCCAGCGTCCCTCGACAGGGGGCGATTAACTATGGCTACACCTTC.

The chain is built from TRBV5-1 and TRBJ2-7; D is ambiguous. The CDR3 has 13 amino acids. The V end was cut by 2 bases, the J end by 2 bases, with 8 bases between. Per germline, CDR1 SGHRS and CDR2 YFSETQ. The CDR3: CASSFGRTYEQYF. The CDR3 bases are TGCGCCAGCAGCTTCGGACGAACCTACGAGCAGTACTTC.

The chain combines TRBV27 with TRBJ2-2; D call uncertain. The germline CDR1 and CDR2 sequences are MNHEY and SMNVEV (reference sequence). This CDR3 has 15 residues. Trimming removed 2 bases from V and 7 bases from J, with 14 bases in between. CDR3 bases: TGTGCCAGCAGTTTAGTCTACAGCAGCATCGGGGAGCTGTTTTTT. This sequence encodes CASSLVYSSIGELFF.

The chain has TRBV5-6 and TRBJ1-1; 9 bases match TRBD1. Germline CDR1 reads SGHDT; CDR2 reads YYEEEE. The CDR3 loop spans 14 amino acids. With 5 bases clipped from V and 9 bases from J, the junction kept 11 bases outside the gene matches. The CDR3 DNA is TGTGCCAGCAGACAGGGACAGGGAATAGGGAAAGCTTTCTTT. Translation: CASRQGQGIGKAFF.

The chain employs TRBV6-5 and TRBJ2-4, with TRBD2 identical over 7 bases. V trimming: 2 bases; J trimming: 2 bases; junction bases outside the gene matches: 3. There are 15 residues in the CDR3. The germline CDR1 and CDR2 sequences are MNHEY and SVGAGI. The CDR3 nucleotides read TGTGCCAGCAGTTACACCGGGGGGACCAAAAACATTCAGTACTTC. Its translation: CASSYTGGTKNIQYF.

This chain uses TRBV5-5 with TRBJ2-3, with 7 bases that match TRBD2. Germline V lookup: CDR1 SGHKS, CDR2 YYEKEE (reference sequence). The CDR3 loop spans 14 amino acids. V trimming: 0 bases; J trimming: 3 bases; junction bases outside the gene matches: 1. The CDR3 region is CASSLDGGTDTQYF. The CDR3 DNA is TGTGCCAGCAGCTTGGACGGGGGGACAGATACGCAGTATTTT.

V usage is TRBV19 and J usage is TRBJ1-2; TRBD1 might be the D (6 bases). Between the trimmed V and J ends, which lost 1 base and 6 bases, there was a span of 18 bases. This CDR3 is built from 16 residues. Germline CDR1 is LNHDA and CDR2 is SQIVND (reference sequence). The CDR3 is CASSIGTRGISHGYTF. In DNA form, the CDR3 reads TGTGCCAGTAGTATAGGTACCAGGGGAATCAGCCATGGCTACACCTTC.

The chain joins TRBV7-6 to TRBJ2-2, with 7 bases aligning to TRBD1. V shed 8 bases and J 4 bases; nucleotides not matched to a gene: 7. This CDR3 is built from 14 residues. The germline V gene encodes CDR1 SGHVS and CDR2 FNYEAQ. In nucleotides, the CDR3 is TGTGCCAGCCGTACTTCAGGGGGCACCGGGGAGCTGTTTTTT. This sequence encodes CASRTSGGTGELFF.